Listed below are T cell receptor beta chains from one sample, sequenced in a study of blood T cells in healthy people across ages. TCRdb passed the 5' RACE reads through MiXCR, listing each CDR3 protein once. The sample carries about 1.1 million distinct CDR3 sequences, 35% to 45% recorded once. The sequencing input was blood. These receptors were taken from a man between 18 and 35 years old in good health. Each CDR3 is given with its conserved first and last residue. A D gene is named only where the DNA matches it firmly. The size entry is marked missing in some rows and otherwise reads once, few, many or a size class.

15	.	TRBV4-1	.	TRBJ1-1	TGCGCCAGCAGCTTATACAGACAGGAGAACACTGAAGCTTTCTTT	CASSLYRQENTEAFF
14	TRBD1	TRBV7-2	.	TRBJ1-6	TGTGCCAGCAGCTTTGGACAGGATGGTTCACCCCTCCACTTT	CASSFGQDGSPLHF
16	TRBD2	TRBV12-3/TRBV12-4	once	TRBJ2-7	TGTGTCAGCAGTTTTTTTCGGAAAAGCGGGGGCCACGAGCAGTACTTC	CVSSFFRKSGGHEQYF
16	.	TRBV7-9	.	TRBJ2-1	TGTGCCAGCAGCCCAGCCCGAGGGGAACTCCAAGAGACCCAGTTCTTC	CASSPARGELQETQFF
15	.	TRBV4-1	few	TRBJ1-2	TGCGCCAGCAGCCAAGACGGGATAGAGGACTATGGCTACACCTTC	CASSQDGIEDYGYTF
13	.	TRBV25-1	once	TRBJ1-1	TGTGCCAGCAGTGGTCTTCTTAACACTGAAGCTTTCTTT	CASSGLLNTEAFF
17	.	TRBV7-3	.	TRBJ1-2	TGTGCCAGCAGCTACAGACGCGCCTGGACAAATCGCTATGGCTACACCTTC	CASSYRRAWTNRYGYTF
14	.	TRBV27	few	TRBJ2-5	TGTGCCAGCAGTTTAAGTAGACAGGTGGAAACCCAGTACTTC	CASSLSRQVETQYF
12	.	TRBV20-1	.	TRBJ2-4	TGCAGGGTAGGACTGGAGGGAAACATTCAGTACTTC	CRVGLEGNIQYF
14	TRBD1	TRBV7-9	.	TRBJ1-2	TGTGCCAGCAGCTTAGAGGGGGCGTACTATGGCTACACCTTC	CASSLEGAYYGYTF
18	TRBD1	TRBV28	few	TRBJ2-1	TGTGCCAGCAAACCTTCAGGACAGGAACCAACCTCCTACAATGAGCAGTTCTTC	CASKPSGQEPTSYNEQFF
16	TRBD2	TRBV20-1	.	TRBJ2-5	TGCGGTGCTAGTGTACTAGCGGGGGGGTCATTAGAGACCCAGTACTTC	CGASVLAGGSLETQYF
12	.	TRBV25-1	many	TRBJ2-7	TGTGCCAGCAGTTACTCTACCTACGAGCAGTACTTC	CASSYSTYEQYF
15	TRBD2	TRBV20-1	.	TRBJ2-1	TGCAGTGCTGGACGAGCGGGGGGGTCCTACAATGAGCAGTTCTTC	CSAGRAGGSYNEQFF
14	.	TRBV7-9	.	TRBJ1-6	TGTGCCAGCAGCTTGGACGGAGATAATTCACCCCTCCACTTT	CASSLDGDNSPLHF
16	TRBD1	TRBV20-1	.	TRBJ2-6	TGCAGTGCTAGGGGCAGGGGGTCCCCTGGGGCCAACGTCCTGACTTTC	CSARGRGSPGANVLTF
14	.	TRBV29-1	few	TRBJ2-1	TGCAGCGTTCATTTGGGACTTCACCAAAATGAGCAGTTCTTC	CSVHLGLHQNEQFF
15	.	TRBV6-2/TRBV6-3	few	TRBJ2-3	TGTGCCAGCAGTTACTTCGGGCCTGATCATGATACGCAGTATTTT	CASSYFGPDHDTQYF
13	.	TRBV7-3	.	TRBJ2-5	TGTGCCAGCAGCTTTCAGGGGTCAGAGACCCAGTACTTC	CASSFQGSETQYF
17	TRBD2	TRBV20-1	.	TRBJ2-3	TGCAGTGCTAGAGATGTAGCTAGCGGGGGGTCCACAGATACGCAGTATTTT	CSARDVASGGSTDTQYF
17	TRBD1	TRBV6-5	.	TRBJ2-3	TGTGCCAGCAGTTACGGAGGGACAGGGACCCTCACAGATACGCAGTATTTT	CASSYGGTGTLTDTQYF
15	.	TRBV12-3/TRBV12-4	few	TRBJ2-3	TGTGCCAGCACCCTAGGGGGTGGTGTGACAGATACGCAGTATTTT	CASTLGGGVTDTQYF
13	TRBD1	TRBV7-9	.	TRBJ1-4	TGTGCCAGCAGCTTAGGGTCAGGGGGAAAACTGTTTTTT	CASSLGSGGKLFF
15	TRBD1	TRBV2	.	TRBJ1-2	TGTGCCAGCAGGGATCCGGGACAGGGAGACTATGGCTACACCTTC	CASRDPGQGDYGYTF
15	.	TRBV12-3/TRBV12-4	.	TRBJ2-2	TGTGCCAGCAGTTTTCGGCAGGGAAATCCCGGGGAGCTGTTTTTT	CASSFRQGNPGELFF
13	.	TRBV20-1	many	TRBJ2-1	TGCAGTGCTACTTCGGACTACCCCAATGAGCAGTTCTTC	CSATSDYPNEQFF
13	.	TRBV10-3	.	TRBJ2-3	TGTGCCATCAGTGTCCGGGGCCCAGATACGCAGTATTTT	CAISVRGPDTQYF
13	.	TRBV27	.	TRBJ1-5	TGTGCCAGCAGTCCGCGGCACAATCAGCCCCAGCATTTT	CASSPRHNQPQHF
15	TRBD1	TRBV6-2/TRBV6-3	.	TRBJ2-4	TGTGCCAGCAGTGGGGACAGAGGTTTGAGCGACATTCAGTACTTC	CASSGDRGLSDIQYF
13	.	TRBV5-1	few	TRBJ1-1	TGCGCCAGCAGCAACCGACCCGAATCTGAAGCTTTCTTT	CASSNRPESEAFF
14	.	TRBV4-2	few	TRBJ2-7	TGTGCCAGCAGCCAAGGACAGGCCACCTACGAGCAGTACTTC	CASSQGQATYEQYF
13	TRBD1	TRBV9	few	TRBJ1-1	TGTGCCAGCAGCGCGCATATACAGGGGAGGGCTTTCTTT	CASSAHIQGRAFF
16	TRBD1	TRBV2	few	TRBJ1-5	TGTGCCAGCAGTGGCATTTACAGGGGGCGCAATCAGCCCCAGCATTTT	CASSGIYRGRNQPQHF
18	TRBD2	TRBV4-3	few	TRBJ2-1	TGCGCCAGCAGCCAAGATAGCTGGACTAGCGGGAGAAACAATGAGCAGTTCTTC	CASSQDSWTSGRNNEQFF
15	.	TRBV24-1	.	TRBJ2-5	TGTGCCACCATGGGGCAGGGGGGGAATTCAGAGACCCAGTACTTC	CATMGQGGNSETQYF
15	.	TRBV9	.	TRBJ1-2	TGTGCCAGCAGCCCTCGGCGCGGCAGTGGCTATGGCTACACCTTC	CASSPRRGSGYGYTF
14	TRBD1	TRBV20-1	.	TRBJ1-2	TGCAGTGCTAGTCGACAGGGGAATGGCTATGACTACACCTTC	CSASRQGNGYDYTF
15	TRBD1	TRBV4-1	few	TRBJ2-2	TGCGCCAGCCAGCGGGACAGGGCCCTCAGCGGGGAGCTGTTTTTT	CASQRDRALSGELFF
16	TRBD1	TRBV12-3/TRBV12-4	.	TRBJ2-2	TGTGCCAGCATAGACGACAGGGGCCAAGTCACCGGGGAGCTGTTTTTT	CASIDDRGQVTGELFF